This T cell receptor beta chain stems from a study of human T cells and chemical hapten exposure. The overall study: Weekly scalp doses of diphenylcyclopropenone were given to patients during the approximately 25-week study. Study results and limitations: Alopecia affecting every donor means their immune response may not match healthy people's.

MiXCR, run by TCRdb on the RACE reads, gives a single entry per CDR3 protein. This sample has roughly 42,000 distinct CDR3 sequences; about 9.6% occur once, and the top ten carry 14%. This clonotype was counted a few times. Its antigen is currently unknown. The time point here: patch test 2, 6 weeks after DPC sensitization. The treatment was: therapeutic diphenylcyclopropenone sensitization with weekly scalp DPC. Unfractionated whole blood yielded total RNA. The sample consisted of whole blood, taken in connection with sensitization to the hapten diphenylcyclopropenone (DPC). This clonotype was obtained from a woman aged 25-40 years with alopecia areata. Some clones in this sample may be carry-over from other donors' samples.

The CDR3, as DNA: TGTGCCAGCAGCCTCCTGACAGGGGGTGGGGACAATGAGCAGTTCTTC. Translating gives CASSLLTGGGDNEQFF. This chain joins TRBV27 and TRBJ2-1; 9 positions agree with TRBD1. The trim removed 6 bases at V and 5 bases at J, leaving 11 bases unmatched. Germline V gene sequence: CDR1 MNHEY, CDR2 SMNVEV (reference sequence). The CDR3 length is 16 residues.